This TCR beta chain originates from a study of OX40 agonist ivuxolimab in advanced cancers. In the study overall: The costimulatory receptor OX40 (CD134) was targeted by ivuxolimab, a fully human IgG2 agonistic monoclonal antibody. Intravenous ivuxolimab was administered to patients every 2 weeks at six dose levels: 0.01, 0.1, 0.3, 1.5, 3 and 10 mg/kg. Among the roughly 50 dose-escalation patients, some 19 had hepatocellular carcinoma, 15 or so melanoma, 9 renal cell carcinoma and 9 head and neck cancer. In the dose-escalation cohort, approximately 82% of patients were male, and the mean age was around 60 years, with a range of about 20 to 79. Patients were allowed to have had prior anti-PD-1, anti-PD-L1 or anti-CTLA-4 therapy, and around two fifths of the dose-escalation patients had been treated with checkpoint inhibitors. Partial responses occurred in three dose-escalation patients: two with cutaneous melanoma and one with hepatocellular carcinoma. Peripheral TCRbeta sequencing aimed to test whether ivuxolimab altered TCR sequence diversity and caused clonal T-cell expansion. The monotherapy dose-escalation portion (N ≈ 50 patients) of the phase I ivuxolimab trial is reported in the paper.

Inclusive of the bounding cysteine and phenylalanine, the CDR3 is 17 residues long. The read is trimmed to its CDR3 DNA, 51 bases read in frame from base 1. The germline V gene specifies SGHAT as CDR1 and FQNNGV as CDR2. The germline ends are 10 bases apart after V is trimmed by 1 base and J by 0 bases. Genomic DNA was isolated from the sorted cells so that the TCRbeta CDR3 region could be sequenced. The immunoSEQ Assay was used for sequencing of TCRbeta CDR3 regions. TCRdb's version of the immuneACCESS table is confined to in-frame rearrangements and falls short of the full clone set. An unresolved V gene accounts for under half of the shortfall where checked; the remainder is of unknown origin. The sample table shows around 65,000 clones, and around 89% are seen once. 18% of the sample is taken by the ten largest. Turning to this clone: Its recognized antigen is unknown. No clone much larger than this one lies a single base away; base qualities are absent.

The trial excluded patients who had a history of autoimmune disease or who were on systemic immunosuppression. Peripheral blood for TCR sequencing was collected from all dose cohorts at baseline, on cycle 4 day 1, and on cycle 7 day 1. The samples were drawn from a first-in-human, open-label, multicenter phase I dose-escalation trial of ivuxolimab. Adults with locally advanced or metastatic melanoma, renal cell carcinoma, hepatocellular carcinoma or head and neck squamous cell carcinoma were enrolled in the trial. Before TCR sequencing, CD4+ T cells and CD8+ T cells from peripheral blood were sorted into separate populations. Results the study describes overall, beyond this receptor: At doses from 0.1 to 3.0 mg/kg, clonal expansion was seen in both CD4+ and CD8+ blood T cells between baseline and week 6. Partial responders in the 0.1-3.0 mg/kg groups had among the lowest normalized peripheral clonal expansion, especially among CD8+ T cells. The antigen specificity of the clonally expanded peripheral T cells was not determined. Low levels of normalized T-cell clonal expansion were also seen in some patients who did not respond. After ivuxolimab, more expanded clones were found on average in CD8+ T cells than in CD4+ T cells.

The sequence joins TRBV11-2 to TRBJ2-6, with the D gene not confidently named. The sequencing here drew on CD4+ or CD8+ T cells sorted from blood, taken in a trial of the OX40 agonist ivuxolimab. The origin of this receptor is an adult with an advanced solid tumor such as melanoma, head and neck, liver or kidney cancer. The CDR3: CASSLGTSYSGANVLTF. The DNA reads as follows: TGTGCCAGCAGCTTAGGTACCAGTTACTCTGGGGCCAACGTCCTGACTTTC.